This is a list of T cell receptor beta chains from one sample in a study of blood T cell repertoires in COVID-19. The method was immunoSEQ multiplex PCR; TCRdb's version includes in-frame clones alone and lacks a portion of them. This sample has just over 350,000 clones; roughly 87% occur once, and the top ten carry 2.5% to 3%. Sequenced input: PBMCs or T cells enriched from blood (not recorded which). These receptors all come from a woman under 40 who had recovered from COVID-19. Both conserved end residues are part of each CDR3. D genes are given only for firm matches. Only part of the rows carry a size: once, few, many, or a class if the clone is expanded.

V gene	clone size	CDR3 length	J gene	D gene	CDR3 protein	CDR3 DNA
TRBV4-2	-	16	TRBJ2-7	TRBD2	CASSQDRTSGTYEQYF	TGTGCCAGCAGCCAAGATCGGACTAGCGGGACATACGAGCAGTACTTC
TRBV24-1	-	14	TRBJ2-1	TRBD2	CATSASGPGNEQFF	TGTGCCACCAGTGCTAGCGGGCCGGGGAATGAGCAGTTCTTC
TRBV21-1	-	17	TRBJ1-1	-	CASSKAGRVLSRDEAFF	TGTGCCAGCAGCAAAGCAGGGAGGGTTTTAAGTAGGGATGAAGCTTTCTTT
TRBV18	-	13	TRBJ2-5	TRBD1	CASSPQGKETQYF	TGTGCCAGCTCTCCACAGGGGAAGGAGACCCAGTACTTC
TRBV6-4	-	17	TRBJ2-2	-	CASSDSRASTGTGELFF	TGTGCCAGCAGTGACTCAAGAGCCTCTACGGGTACCGGGGAGCTGTTTTTT
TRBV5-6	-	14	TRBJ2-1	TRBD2	CASSRGTSAHEQFF	TGTGCCAGCAGCCGCGGGACTAGCGCCCATGAGCAGTTCTTC
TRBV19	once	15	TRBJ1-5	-	CASSIVRYSNQPQHF	TGTGCCAGTAGTATAGTGAGGTATAGCAATCAGCCCCAGCATTTT
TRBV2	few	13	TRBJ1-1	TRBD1	CASRPQGEVKAFF	TGTGCCAGCAGGCCCCAGGGGGAGGTTAAAGCTTTCTTT
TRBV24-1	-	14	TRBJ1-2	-	CATSAITANYGYTF	TGTGCCACCAGTGCTATCACAGCTAACTATGGCTACACCTTC
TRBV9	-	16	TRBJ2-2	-	CASSSPRGADNGELFF	TGTGCCAGCAGCTCACCCAGGGGGGCGGACAACGGGGAGCTGTTTTTT
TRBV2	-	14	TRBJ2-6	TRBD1	CAGKDRLGANVLTF	TGTGCCGGGAAGGACAGGTTAGGGGCCAACGTCCTGACTTTC
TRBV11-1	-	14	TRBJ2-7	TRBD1	CASRAGTATYEQYF	TGTGCCAGCCGGGCCGGGACAGCTACCTACGAGCAGTACTTC
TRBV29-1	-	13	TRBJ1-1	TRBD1	CSVEPPGGPEAFF	TGCAGCGTTGAACCCCCAGGGGGACCTGAAGCTTTCTTT
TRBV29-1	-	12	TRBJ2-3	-	CSVEEAGDTQYF	TGCAGCGTTGAAGAGGCGGGGGATACGCAGTATTTT
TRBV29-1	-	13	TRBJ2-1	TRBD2	CSVDAGLLNEQFF	TGCAGCGTTGATGCGGGACTACTCAATGAGCAGTTCTTC
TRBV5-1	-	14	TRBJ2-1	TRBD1	CASSTGGAYNEQFF	TGCGCCAGTAGTACAGGGGGTGCCTACAATGAGCAGTTCTTC
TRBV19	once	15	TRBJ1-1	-	CASSILGRSNTEAFF	TGTGCCAGTAGTATCTTGGGGCGCTCGAACACTGAAGCTTTCTTT
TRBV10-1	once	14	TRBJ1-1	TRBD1	CASSEMRTGAEAFF	TGCGCCAGCAGTGAGATGAGGACAGGGGCTGAAGCTTTCTTT
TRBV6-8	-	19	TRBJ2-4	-	CASSGDFTPRGPLRNIQYF	TGTGCCAGCAGCGGGGACTTTACCCCGCGGGGCCCACTGAGGAACATTCAGTACTTC
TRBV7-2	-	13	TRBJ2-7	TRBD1	CASSSTGGGEQYF	TGTGCCAGCAGCTCGACAGGGGGTGGCGAGCAGTACTTC
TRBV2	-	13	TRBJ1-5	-	CASTQGSNQPQHF	TGTGCCAGCACACAGGGTAGCAATCAGCCCCAGCATTTT
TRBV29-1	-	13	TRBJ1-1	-	CSVAGQPNTEAFF	TGCAGCGTAGCGGGACAACCGAACACTGAAGCTTTCTTT